Described below is a single TCR beta chain sequence and its context. Its binding antigen is unknown. No base qualities exist here, and no much larger clone lies one base off it. A MiSeq instrument was used for deep resolution sequencing, which targeted depths ranging from 1 in 1 million up to 1 in 200,000 T cells, with coverage averaging 10x for each clonotype. The immunoSEQ hsTCRB Kit was used to generate the TCR beta libraries. In the original analysis: ImmunoSEQ Data Assistant and ImmunoSEQ Analyzer were used for data analysis, and V, D and J genes were assigned according to IMGT definitions. Clonality, with values ranging from 0 to 1, was calculated as one minus the normalized Shannon entropy of productive rearrangement frequencies. Public clonotype analysis was restricted to overrepresented clonotypes comprising at least 0.05% of each patient's repertoire. Repertoires from about a dozen age-matched healthy donors in immuneACCESS were used as clonality controls. Entries here come from immuneACCESS through TCRdb and include only in-frame sequences with V and J called. Some clones fail to appear in such tables; in the studies checked, an unresolved V gene covers under half of the shortfall, and the cause of the remainder is unknown. Clone size and V and J calls were adopted from that table, with D and trimming inferred from the DNA. A total of approximately 84,000 clones appear in this sample, more than 75% of them only once. The ten top clones hold 4.8% of the sample.

Between the V and J ends, shortened by 4 bases and 2 bases respectively, the junction contains 14 bases. The CDR3 runs 15 residues from the cysteine to the phenylalanine. Just the 45-base CDR3 DNA is kept, in frame starting at base 1. CDR1 and CDR2 are read off the germline V gene (reference sequence) as SGHNT and YYREEE. Per the publication, the time point label means: approximately eleven months on ibrutinib. For TCR beta library preparation, about 2 micrograms of genomic DNA was extracted from cryopreserved PBMCs. Longitudinal blood samples from CLL patients receiving ibrutinib monotherapy were subjected to high-throughput TCR beta sequencing. Patients were enrolled in a phase 2 open-label single-center ibrutinib monotherapy trial. This sample was included in a study of cytotoxic CD8 clonotypes in ibrutinib-treated CLL (TCRdb year 2021). Regarding the research as a whole: The cohort had 11 to 12 relapsed/refractory and around 15 treatment-naive patients; approximately 17 were IGHV unmutated. Response samples were taken after a median of approximately 13 months on treatment, ranging from about 6 to 36 months. On average, each sample yielded 255,043 productive templates and tens of thousands of productive rearrangements. Partial responses were observed in roughly 25 patients and complete responses in 2; after a median follow-up of around 68 months, remission was maintained in 14 patients and progression was observed in roughly twelve. Cryopreserved peripheral blood mononuclear cells were obtained before treatment, at response, and at either sustained remission or disease progression. Every remission and progressive disease sample was obtained while ibrutinib was still being received by the patients. Of the 90 or so participants in the trial, about 25 had longitudinal samples available. What the research found in general, with its limitations: Clonality rose at ibrutinib response, remained stable during sustained remission, and dropped back toward baseline at progression. Sustained-remission and progressing patients did not have matched sampling times, and lymph node repertoires were not examined. Public clonotypes were rare and either shrank or stayed stable during treatment, and the rise in clonality at ibrutinib response reflected expansion of private clonotypes. Baseline clonality was found to be higher than that of age-matched healthy donors and was strongly correlated with circulating CD8+ T-cell counts.

Recombination linked TRBV5-4 to TRBJ2-3; the D segment could be TRBD2, given 5 matching bases. Sequenced material: PBMCs, taken after 12 months of ibrutinib treatment. The sequence was collected from a human donor with chronic lymphocytic leukemia. In nucleotides, the sequence is TGTGCCAGCAGCCGGGGTGGGGTCCCCACAGATACGCAGTATTTT. Translated, it reads CASSRGGVPTDTQYF.